This record looks at one TCR beta chain sequence and its context. Its target is not known. This sample stems from a study of a mutant IDH1 vaccine in newly diagnosed glioma. As to time point: week 47, end of study. Each vaccine dose was 300 ug of mutant IDH1 20-mer peptide, with topical imiquimod. Profiling relied on immunoSEQ multiplex PCR, and the TCRdb table lists in-frame clones only, not all of them. The repertoire holds about 50,000 clones, with 76% as singletons. The CDR3 has 19 residues. CDR1 SGHNT and CDR2 YENEEA come from the germline V gene. V was cut by 3 bases and J by 3 bases, with 24 bases left in between.

This sequence was found in a woman aged 40 to 50 with glioma. Some clones in this sample may be carry-over from other donors' samples. This specimen was PBMCs, taken from a glioma patient whose treatment included an IDH1 peptide vaccine. The chain recombines TRBV11-3 with TRBJ1-3; no firm D call. The CDR3 sequence: CASSFRSSFPRSFGNTIYF. The CDR3 DNA is TGTGCCAGCAGCTTCCGTTCAAGCTTTCCCAGATCTTTTGGAAACACCATATATTTT.